This record covers a single TCR beta chain. CDR1 SQVTM and CDR2 ANQGSEA come from the germline V gene. V lost 3 bases, J lost 7 bases, and 13 bases lay in between. The CDR3 loop spans 13 amino acids. These data are taken from a study of T cell changes during pregnancy in multiple sclerosis. TCRdb's copy holds only in-frame clones and misses some; the assay was immunoSEQ multiplex PCR. The data contain tens of thousands of clones, 75% to 95% of them singletons. V and J are TRBV29-1 and TRBJ2-1; a weak D match, TRBD1 (5 bases). The sequencing used CD8+ T cells from peripheral blood mononuclear cells, collected after pregnancy. The receptor comes from a female donor with multiple sclerosis, enrolled in a pregnancy study. CDR3 bases: TGCAGCGTTGATCAAGGCAGGGCAAATGAGCAGTTCTTC. Amino acids: CSVDQGRANEQFF.